What follows are 6 T cell receptor beta chains derived from one specimen sequenced in a study of T-cell reconstitution after alpha-beta-depleted transplantation in children. Unique molecular identifiers tagged the TCRbeta library. TCRdb processed the PCR reads anew with MiXCR; each CDR3 protein has one entry. The sample comprises fewer than 700,000 distinct CDR3 sequences, 10% to 15% of which are singletons, and about 2.2% rests with the top ten. Sequenced material: PBMCs, mostly from graft donor cells, taken 360 days after TCRalphabeta/CD19-depleted stem cell transplant. All receptors derive from a male patient under 18 who had a stem cell transplant for acute myeloid leukemia, so the T cells may come from the graft donor.

This clonotype came up a few times. The chain employs TRBV20-1 and TRBJ2-3, with D perhaps given as TRBD1 or TRBD2 (5 bases each). Trimming removed 4 bases from V and 4 bases from J, with 24 bases in between. This CDR3 spans 17 amino acids. Germline V lookup: CDR1 DFQATT, CDR2 SNEGSKA (reference sequence). DNA of the CDR3: TGCAGTGCTATGGGGGAGTGGCGGTATGGAAGTGCAGATACGCAGTATTTT. Protein: CSAMGEWRYGSADTQYF.

The gene calls are TRBV29-1 and TRBJ2-7; D is tentatively TRBD1 or TRBD2 (6 bases each). The CDR3 totals 13 residues. Germline V gene sequence: CDR1 SQVTM, CDR2 ANQGSEA. V shed 6 bases and J shed 1 base, with 13 bases lying between them. The CDR3 protein is CSVPTGGSYEQYF. The CDR3 DNA reads TGCAGCGTACCGACAGGAGGGTCCTACGAGCAGTACTTC.

This clonotype appeared a few times. In this CDR3 the conserved last residue, phenylalanine or tryptophan, is missing, so a read error is likely. It is unclear where the CDR3 begins or ends on the DNA, so no DNA is shown, and the CDR3 is as TCRdb lists it. This chain joins TRBV5-1 and TRBJ2-1. Inclusive of both ends, the CDR3 amounts to 9 amino acids. CDR1 is SGHRS, CDR2 YFSETQ, per germline. CDR3 in amino acids: CASSLFWFV.

This clonotype was observed at least ten times. The chain joins TRBV4-3 to TRBJ2-1, with 9 bases identical to TRBD2. CDR1 is LGHNA and CDR2 is YSLEER in the germline V gene. The CDR3 is 14 amino acids. The ends lost 1 base at V and 8 bases at J; junction bases unmatched: 3. CDR3 in DNA: TGCGCCAGCAGCCAAGTAGCGGGAGTTGATGAGCAGTTCTTC. This sequence encodes CASSQVAGVDEQFF.

The sample holds a few counts of this clonotype. J is TRBJ2-7 and V is TRBV11-2; TRBD1 might be the D (5 bases). The CDR3 sequence is 13 residues long. V lost 5 bases to trimming and J lost 4 bases, with 12 bases between them. CDR1 and CDR2 from the germline V gene are SGHAT and FQNNGV. The CDR3 sequence: CASSLDSWYEQYF. The CDR3 DNA is TGTGCCAGCAGCCTTGACAGTTGGTACGAGCAGTACTTC.

This clonotype has more than one count but fewer than ten. The genes are TRBV9 and TRBJ2-3, with TRBD2 matching 11 bases. Germline V gene lookup returns CDR1 SGDLS and CDR2 YYNGEE. J gave up 7 bases and V 0 bases, and 4 bases lay outside the gene matches. The CDR3 sequence is 15 residues long. The CDR3 region is CASSVVSGRENTQYF. The CDR3, as DNA: TGTGCCAGCAGCGTAGTTAGCGGGAGGGAAAATACGCAGTATTTT.